This entry lists 27 T cell receptor beta chains sequenced from one sample in a study of shared clonotypes between healthy human individuals (dated by TCRdb to 2020 to 2022). The library was produced with the immunoSEQ multiplex PCR assay. TCRdb stores this immuneACCESS table with in-frame sequences only. Part of the clones is absent; in the studies checked, under half of the shortfall reflects unresolved V genes, and no reason is known for the rest. In this sample the table shows 2 million to 2.5 million clones, almost 96% of which occur a single time. The leading ten clones occupy over 0.1% of the sample. The sequenced sample consisted of naive CD4+ T cells sorted from blood. In light of the paper, this sample's cell subset or site label describes: CD45RA+ positively selected. These TCRs come from a man between 18 and 35 years old in good health.

The chain couples TRBV19 to TRBJ1-5; unclear D gene. CDR1 and CDR2 from the germline V gene are LNHDA and SQIVND (reference sequence). V lost 10 bases and J lost 4, with 14 bases in between. The CDR3 runs 13 residues. CDR3: CATTVVGNQPQHF. The CDR3 bases are TGTGCCACGACTGTAGTGGGGAATCAGCCCCAGCATTTT.

The chain combines TRBV30 with TRBJ2-7; 10 bases match TRBD1. V lost 1 base and J lost 4; bases outside the gene matches: 7. Germline V gene data show CDR1 as GTSNPN and CDR2 as SVGIG (reference sequence). The CDR3 has 15 residues. The CDR3 bases are TGTGCCTGGAGTGGGAAAGGACAGGGGGGATACGAGCAGTACTTC. Translated, it gives CAWSGKGQGGYEQYF.

This clone was found a few times. This chain joins TRBV27 and TRBJ2-7; no clear D gene. V lost 6 bases, J lost 7 bases, and 19 bases lay in between. Germline assignment: CDR1 MNHEY and CDR2 SMNVEV (reference sequence). The CDR3 covers 14 residues. The CDR3 bases are TGTGCCAGCAGCCTCCCTCCACAAGCTAGTGAGCAGTACTTC. Encoded protein: CASSLPPQASEQYF.

V and J are TRBV19 and TRBJ1-1; the D is unclear. Trimming pared 3 bases from V and 3 bases from J, leaving 5 bases between. Germline V gives CDR1 LNHDA, CDR2 SQIVND (reference sequence). The CDR3 loop spans 12 amino acids. This CDR3 is CASSIGYTEAFF. DNA of the CDR3: TGTGCCAGTAGTATCGGGTACACTGAAGCTTTCTTT.

The chain uses TRBV2 and TRBJ2-7, with 7 bases identical to TRBD1. This CDR3 region has 17 residues. V lost 5 bases and J lost 1; bases outside the gene matches: 14. CDR1 and CDR2 from the germline V gene are SNHLY and FYNNEI. CDR3 DNA: TGTGCCAGCAGTCCTCCAGGGGGTGTCTTCAGGTCCTACGAGCAGTACTTC. Encoded protein: CASSPPGGVFRSYEQYF. Full variable domain (missing parts from reference TRBV2 and TRBJ2-7): EPEVTQTPSHQVTQMGQEVILRCVPISNHLYFYWYRQILGQKVEFLVSFYNNEISEKSEIFDDQFSVERPDGSNFTLKIRSTKLEDSAMYFCASSPPGGVFRSYEQYFGPGTRLTVT.

The rearrangement uses TRBV7-2 and TRBJ1-1; no clear D. V lost 1 base and J lost 6, with 12 bases in between. The CDR3 is made up of 14 amino acids. Per the germline V gene, CDR1 is SGHTA and CDR2 is FQGNSA. The CDR3 DNA follows: TGTGCCAGCAGCTTAGATCGGAAGTCCGCTGAAGCTTTCTTT. Its translation: CASSLDRKSAEAFF.

The rearrangement uses TRBV25-1 and TRBJ1-3, with 9 bases lining up with TRBD1. V lost 4 bases to trimming and J lost 2 bases; unmatched junction nucleotides: 3. Germline CDR1 reads MGHDK; CDR2 reads SYGVNS. The CDR3 loop spans 15 amino acids. The CDR3: CASSAGQGPGNTIYF. The DNA of the CDR3 is TGTGCCAGCAGTGCGGGACAGGGCCCTGGAAACACCATATATTTT.

The gene calls are TRBV5-1 and TRBJ2-4; D is uncertain. V was cut by 0 bases and J by 6 bases, with 16 bases left in between. The length of the CDR3 is 16 residues. Germline V gene sequence: CDR1 SGHRS, CDR2 YFSETQ. The DNA of the CDR3 is TGCGCCAGCAGCTTGGGTACGGCCGTCGGCCTAAACATTCAGTACTTC. This translates into CASSLGTAVGLNIQYF. Complete variable domain (other parts from reference TRBV5-1 and TRBJ2-4): KAGVTQTPRYLIKTRGQQVTLSCSPISGHRSVSWYQQTPGQGLQFLFEYFSETQRNKGNFPGRFSGRQFSNSRSEMNVSTLELGDSALYLCASSLGTAVGLNIQYFGAGTRLSVL.

The chain recombines TRBV9 with TRBJ1-5, with TRBD1 matching 7 bases. With V trimmed by 3 bases and J by 3 bases, 6 bases remained unmatched. In germline, CDR1 is SGDLS, CDR2 YYNGEE. This CDR3 is built from 15 residues. CDR3 sequence: CASSASTGPNQPQHF. The CDR3 DNA reads as TGTGCCAGCAGCGCTTCGACAGGGCCCAATCAGCCCCAGCATTTT.

The chain couples TRBV19 to TRBJ2-3; 8 positions agree with TRBD2. The CDR3 runs to 17 residues. The V and J ends lost 3 bases and 0 bases, in that order; junction bases with no gene match: 8. CDR1 is LNHDA, CDR2 SQIVND, per germline (reference sequence). CDR3 in amino acids: CASSIYRGGTSTDTQYF. CDR3 bases: TGTGCCAGTAGTATTTACCGGGGGGGTACTAGCACAGATACGCAGTATTTT.

The chain employs TRBV18 and TRBJ1-1; D gene uncertain. Germline CDR1 and CDR2: KGHSH and LQKENI. V gave up 6 bases and J gave up 1 base, with 21 bases separating them. CDR3 length: 17 amino acids. CDR3 amino acids: CASSPTPRSEGNTEAFF. The CDR3 bases are TGTGCCAGCTCTCCGACCCCGAGGAGCGAGGGGAACACTGAAGCTTTCTTT.

The rearrangement joins TRBV10-1 to TRBJ2-2; D is unclear. The V and J ends lost 8 bases and 4 bases respectively, with 17 bases between them. This CDR3 is 15 amino acids long. Germline CDR1 and CDR2: WNHNN and SYGVQD (reference sequence). The chain's CDR3 is CASSLGISSTGELFF. The CDR3, as DNA: TGCGCCAGCTCCCTGGGCATTTCGAGCACCGGGGAGCTGTTTTTT.

The J gene is TRBJ1-6, the V gene TRBV5-1; 7 bases line up with TRBD1. The germline V gene has CDR1 SGHRS and CDR2 YFSETQ. The CDR3 has 15 amino acids. The J segment lost 7 bases and the V segment lost 5 bases, leaving 9 bases of the junction unmatched. The CDR3 bases are TGCGCCAGCAGACCCGGGACAGCTGGAAATTCACCCCTCCACTTT. Protein: CASRPGTAGNSPLHF.

Comment on this clone: The same CDR3 is also encoded by other DNA sequences in this sample. This chain joins TRBV11-3 and TRBJ2-1, with 11 bases matching TRBD2. The CDR3 has 15 residues. V lost 5 bases and J lost 4; bases outside the gene matches: 4. The germline CDR1 and CDR2 sequences are SGHNT and YENEEA. CDR3 sequence reads: CASSPTSGSYNEQFF. As DNA, the CDR3 is TGTGCCAGCAGCCCCACTAGCGGGAGTTACAATGAGCAGTTCTTC.

V is TRBV10-3 and J is TRBJ2-5; D possibly corresponds to TRBD2 (6 bases). The tail of the sequence fits TRBJ2-7 better, so the J call may be wrong. The germline gives CDR1 ENHRY, CDR2 SYGVKD. The CDR3 extends over 12 amino acids. The CDR3 DNA reads as TGTGCCTCCCGGACTAACAGCATCGAGCAGTACTTC. This gives the protein CASRTNSIEQYF.

The J gene is TRBJ2-3, the V gene TRBV19; TRBD2 aligns across 7 bases. There are 16 residues in the CDR3. After removal of 4 bases from V and 1 base from J, the junction contained 8 bases not matched to a gene. Germline CDR1 LNHDA, CDR2 SQIVND (reference sequence). CDR3 residues: CASSTRLASGTDTQYF. CDR3 nucleotide sequence: TGTGCCAGTAGTACGCGACTAGCCTCAGGCACAGATACGCAGTATTTT.

The sample holds one count of this clone. V and J are TRBV2 and TRBJ2-3, with no clear D. This CDR3 is built from 12 residues. Deletions cut 4 bases from V and 6 bases from J, with 8 bases between. Germline V lookup: CDR1 SNHLY, CDR2 FYNNEI. The CDR3: CASSATTDTQYF. The CDR3 nucleotides are TGTGCCAGCAGTGCTACGACTGATACGCAGTATTTT.

This clone was detected only once. The V call is TRBV7-2, the J call TRBJ2-7; 10 positions match TRBD2. Germline CDR1 reads SGHTA; CDR2 reads FQGNSA. Losses at the gene ends were 1 base for V and 4 bases for J; bases not matched to a gene: 7. The CDR3 runs 16 residues. Here the CDR3 DNA reads TGTGCCAGCAGCTTAGTAGCTAGCGGGAGTAGATACGAGCAGTACTTC. Its protein is CASSLVASGSRYEQYF.

V gene TRBV7-9 combines with J gene TRBJ2-5; perhaps TRBD1 as D (6 bases). CDR3 length: 16 residues. The V end was cut by 2 bases, the J end by 2 bases, with 15 bases between. Germline V lookup: CDR1 SEHNR, CDR2 FQNEAQ (reference sequence). DNA of the CDR3: TGTGCCAGCAGCTTACTTGGGGCAGGGGATCAAGAGACCCAGTACTTC. Protein: CASSLLGAGDQETQYF.

The chain uses TRBV6-6 and TRBJ2-2; possibly TRBD2 for D (5 bases). CDR3 length equals 16 residues. The ends were cut back, 8 bases at V and 2 bases at J, with 18 bases in the middle. Germline V lookup: CDR1 MNHNY, CDR2 SVGAGI (reference sequence). The CDR3 DNA sequence: TGTGCCAGCTCCCGGGGTCTATTGGGAAACACCGGGGAGCTGTTTTTT. Protein: CASSRGLLGNTGELFF.

The chain is built from TRBV25-1 and TRBJ2-2, with 11 positions matching TRBD2. Germline V gene data show CDR1 as MGHDK and CDR2 as SYGVNS. The CDR3 runs to 15 residues. Losses at the gene ends were 9 bases for V and 7 bases for J; bases not matched to a gene: 10. The CDR3 bases are TGTGCCAGTTCCCTAGCGGGAGGTCGGAACGGGGAGCTGTTTTTT. Its protein product is CASSLAGGRNGELFF.

On this clone: The sample has other DNA sequences that encode this CDR3 too. This sequence joins TRBV9 and TRBJ2-7; D remains unclear. Germline V gene data show CDR1 as SGDLS and CDR2 as YYNGEE. The V end was cut by 2 bases, the J end by 0 bases, with 9 bases between. The CDR3 length is 14 residues. Here the CDR3 DNA reads TGTGCCAGCAGCGTGGTCGGTAGCTCCTACGAGCAGTACTTC. Its translation is CASSVVGSSYEQYF.

The genes are TRBV7-2 and TRBJ1-4; 11 nucleotides line up with TRBD1. Germline V gene lookup returns CDR1 SGHTA and CDR2 FQGNSA. V trimming: 0 bases; J trimming: 7 bases; junction bases outside the gene matches: 10. This CDR3 region has 18 residues. CDR3 in amino acids: CASSLAYGTGTGGEKLFF. CDR3 coding DNA: TGTGCCAGCAGCTTAGCCTATGGGACCGGGACAGGGGGTGAAAAACTGTTTTTT.

The chain has TRBV11-3 and TRBJ2-6; D is unresolved. The V gene lost 8 bases and the J gene lost 3 bases, with 5 bases spanning the gap. CDR1 and CDR2 from the germline V gene are SGHNT and YENEEA. The CDR3 is 12 amino acids. The CDR3 loop is CASGNGANVLTF. In nucleotides, the CDR3 is TGTGCCAGCGGCAATGGGGCCAACGTCCTGACTTTC. Full variable domain (outside the CDR3, taken from reference TRBV11-3 and TRBJ2-6): EAGVVQSPRYKIIEKKQPVAFWCNPISGHNTLYWYLQNLGQGPELLIRYENEEAVDDSQLPKDRFSAERLKGVDSTLKIQPAELGDSAVYLCASGNGANVLTFGAGSRLTVL.

The chain uses TRBV10-3 and TRBJ2-6, with D hard to call. The CDR3 extends over 12 amino acids. CDR1 is ENHRY, CDR2 SYGVKD, per germline. Deletions cut 2 bases from V and 8 bases from J, with 4 bases between. The CDR3 sequence is CAISEGTNVLTF. As DNA, the CDR3 is TGTGCCATCAGTGAGGGGACCAACGTCCTGACTTTC.

This sequence joins TRBV9 and TRBJ2-3; D might be TRBD2 (7 bases). Per germline, CDR1 SGDLS and CDR2 YYNGEE. There are 19 residues in the CDR3. Trimming cost V 0 bases and J 2 bases, with 22 bases left between them. CDR3 amino acids: CASSVAPPGGIKFTDTQYF. The CDR3 DNA reads TGTGCCAGCAGCGTAGCCCCCCCGGGGGGCATAAAGTTCACAGATACGCAGTATTTT.

CDR3 protein: CSGRGNTEAFF. CDR3 bases: TGCAGCGGGAGGGGCAACACTGAAGCTTTCTTT. The chain carries TRBV29-1 and TRBJ1-1, with D perhaps TRBD1 (5 bases). Germline loops: CDR1 SQVTM, CDR2 ANQGSEA. CDR3 length: 11 residues. V dropped 7 bases and J dropped 2 bases, with 8 bases sitting between them.